This T cell receptor (beta chain) emerged from a study of blood T cell repertoires in COVID-19. As for the study in general: Donors in the United States, Italy and Spain gave samples during acute or convalescent COVID-19. The cDNA or gDNA used as material had been derived from T cells, B-cell-depleted T cells, or PBMCs.

Original methodology: How many nucleated cells were present was estimated from reference gene primer amplification. The method was immunoSEQ multiplex PCR; TCRdb's version includes in-frame clones alone and lacks a portion of them. The D gene and trimming were derived from the DNA, and the V and J assignments and clone size from that table. The sample carries about 88,000 clones, about 90% recorded once. The V end lost 5 bases, the J end lost 0 bases, and 10 bases lay between the germline ends. Germline V gene lookup returns CDR1 SGHRS and CDR2 YFSETQ. The CDR3 contains 14 residues. The chain carries TRBV5-1 and TRBJ2-3; D uncertain. This receptor was obtained from a man older than 75 with acute or convalescent COVID-19. The sequencing sample was made of peripheral blood. Written as DNA, the CDR3 is TGCGCCAGCAGACTAACCCTTAGCACAGATACGCAGTATTTT. Translating it yields CASRLTLSTDTQYF.